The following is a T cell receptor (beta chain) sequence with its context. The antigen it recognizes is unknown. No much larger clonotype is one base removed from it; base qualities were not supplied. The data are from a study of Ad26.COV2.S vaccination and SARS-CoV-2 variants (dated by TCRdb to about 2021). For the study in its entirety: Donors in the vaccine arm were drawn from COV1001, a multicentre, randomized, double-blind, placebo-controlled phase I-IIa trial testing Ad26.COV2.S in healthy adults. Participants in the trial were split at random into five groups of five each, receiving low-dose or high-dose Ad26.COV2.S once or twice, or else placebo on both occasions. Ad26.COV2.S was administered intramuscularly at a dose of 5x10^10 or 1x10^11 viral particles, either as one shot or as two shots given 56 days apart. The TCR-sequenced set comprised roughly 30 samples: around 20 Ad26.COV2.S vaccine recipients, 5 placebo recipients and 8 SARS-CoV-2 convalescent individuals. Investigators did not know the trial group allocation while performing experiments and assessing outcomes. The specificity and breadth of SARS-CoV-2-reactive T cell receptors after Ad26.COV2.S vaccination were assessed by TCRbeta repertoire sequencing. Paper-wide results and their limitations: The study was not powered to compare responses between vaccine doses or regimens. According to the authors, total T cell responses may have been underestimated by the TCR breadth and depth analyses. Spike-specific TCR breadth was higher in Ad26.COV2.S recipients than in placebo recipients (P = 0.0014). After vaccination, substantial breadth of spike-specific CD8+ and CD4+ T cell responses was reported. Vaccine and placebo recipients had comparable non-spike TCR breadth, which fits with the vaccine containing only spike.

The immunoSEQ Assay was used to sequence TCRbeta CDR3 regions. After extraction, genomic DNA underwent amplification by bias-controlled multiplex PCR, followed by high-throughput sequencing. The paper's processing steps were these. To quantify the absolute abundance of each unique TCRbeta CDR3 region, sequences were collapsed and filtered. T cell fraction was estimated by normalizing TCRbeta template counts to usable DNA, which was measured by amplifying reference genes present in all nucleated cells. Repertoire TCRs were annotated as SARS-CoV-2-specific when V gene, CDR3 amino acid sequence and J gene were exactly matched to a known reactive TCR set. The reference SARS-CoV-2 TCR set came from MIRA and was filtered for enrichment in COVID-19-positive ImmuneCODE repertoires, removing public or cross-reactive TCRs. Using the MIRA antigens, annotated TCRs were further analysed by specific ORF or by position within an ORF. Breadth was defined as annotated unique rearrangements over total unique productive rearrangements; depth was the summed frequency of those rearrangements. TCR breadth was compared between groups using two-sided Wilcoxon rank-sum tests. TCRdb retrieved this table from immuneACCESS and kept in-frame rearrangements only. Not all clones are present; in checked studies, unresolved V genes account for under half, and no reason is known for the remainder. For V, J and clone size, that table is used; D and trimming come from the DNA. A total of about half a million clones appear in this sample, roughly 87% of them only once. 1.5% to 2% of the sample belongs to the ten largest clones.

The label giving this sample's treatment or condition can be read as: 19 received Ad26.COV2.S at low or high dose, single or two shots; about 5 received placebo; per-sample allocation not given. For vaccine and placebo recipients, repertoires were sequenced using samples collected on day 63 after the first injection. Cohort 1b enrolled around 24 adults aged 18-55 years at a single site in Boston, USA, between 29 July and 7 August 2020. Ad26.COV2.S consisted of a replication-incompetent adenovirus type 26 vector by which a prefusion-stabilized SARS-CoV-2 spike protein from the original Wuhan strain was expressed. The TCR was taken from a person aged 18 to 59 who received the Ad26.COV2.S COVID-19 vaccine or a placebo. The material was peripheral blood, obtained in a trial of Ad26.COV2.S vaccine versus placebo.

The sequenced DNA: TGCGCCAGCAGCCAAGGAACAGGTGCGTCGCAGCCCCAGCATTTT. The resulting protein is CASSQGTGASQPQHF. The V gene is TRBV4-3 and the J gene is TRBJ1-5; TRBD1 could be the D gene, as 5 bases match. From the cysteine through the phenylalanine, the CDR3 covers 15 amino acids. The kept DNA is CDR3 alone, 45 bases in frame from the first base. Relative to germline, V is 1 base shorter and J is 7 bases shorter, with 14 bases between their ends. Taken from the germline V gene, the CDR1 and CDR2 loops are LGHNA and YSLEER.